These 2 T cell receptor beta chains share one sample of origin, sequenced in a study of blood T cell repertoires in COVID-19. The protocol was immunoSEQ multiplex PCR, while the TCRdb copy is restricted to in-frame clones and leaves out a portion. This table has some 40,000 clones, around 79% appearing once. Input material: peripheral blood. Receptors were obtained from a human donor in a cohort sampled during active COVID-19.

By proportion, this clone is medium-sized (0.01 to 0.1%). The DNA is omitted, as the CDR3 cannot be located on it reliably, and the CDR3 follows TCRdb's listing. This rearrangement joins TRBV1 to TRBJ2-1; TRBD2, the table's D call, lacks a check against the DNA. TRBV1 is marked as a pseudogene. The CDR3 spans 15 amino acids, including both terminal residues. The CDR3 spells CTSSQVWGGGNEQFF.

This clone was detected once. The chain carries TRBV10-2 and TRBJ2-1, with D possibly being TRBD2 (6 bases). Trimming removed 4 bases from V and 7 bases from J, with 8 bases in between. Germline V gene lookup returns CDR1 WSHSY and CDR2 SAAADI. The CDR3 has 12 amino acids. CDR3 amino acids: CASSVSGNEQFF. The CDR3 region has the DNA TGCGCCAGCAGTGTTAGCGGTAATGAGCAGTTCTTC.